Listed below are T cell receptor beta chains from one sample, sequenced in a study of blood T cells in healthy people across ages. TCRdb reprocessed the 5' RACE reads via MiXCR and lists one record per CDR3 protein. The table lists some 1.4 million distinct CDR3 sequences, roughly 40% of them singletons. The sequenced sample consisted of blood. These receptors were obtained from a woman aged 18-29 years in good health. The CDR3 runs from the conserved cysteine through the conserved F or W. A D gene is named only where the DNA matches it firmly. Clone size is given for some rows only: seen once, a few or many times, or a class if the clone is expanded.

j_call d_call clone_size v_call cdr3_aa cdr3_nt
TRBJ2-1 TRBD2 few TRBV20-1 CSATRLAGGYNEQFF TGCAGTGCTACCAGACTAGCGGGGGGCTACAATGAGCAGTTCTTC
TRBJ1-1 . . TRBV3-1 CASSHNGYSAEAFF TGTGCCAGCAGCCATAACGGGTACTCTGCTGAAGCTTTCTTT
TRBJ2-3 TRBD2 . TRBV5-1 CASSLAQLAGRTDTQYF TGCGCCAGCAGCCTAGCTCAACTAGCGGGACGCACAGATACGCAGTATTTT
TRBJ2-3 . . TRBV27 CATAWGDSTDTQYF TGTGCCACCGCGTGGGGGGACAGCACAGATACGCAGTATTTT
TRBJ2-5 . . TRBV20-1 CSARSNEQYF TGCAGTGCTAGATCCAATGAGCAGTACTTC
TRBJ2-5 TRBD2 . TRBV7-2 CASSLGEESGGPYNEQYF TGTGCCAGCAGCTTAGGCGAGGAGAGCGGGGGGCCGTACAATGAGCAGTACTTC
TRBJ2-7 . few TRBV12-3/TRBV12-4 CASSRSSREQYF TGTGCCAGCAGCCGTTCTAGCCGCGAGCAGTACTTC
TRBJ2-1 . few TRBV27 CAIRRGGNEQFF TGTGCCATTCGGCGAGGTGGGAATGAGCAGTTCTTC
TRBJ2-7 TRBD2 . TRBV20-1 CSASTSGRAIHEQYF TGCAGTGCCTCGACTAGCGGGAGGGCCATCCACGAGCAGTACTTC
TRBJ2-7 . . TRBV25-1 CASSRRGSYEQYF TGTGCCAGCAGTAGACGGGGTTCCTACGAGCAGTACTTC
TRBJ1-2 . . TRBV5-1 CASSSSDRYGYTF TGCGCCAGCAGCTCATCAGACAGATATGGCTACACCTTC
TRBJ2-3 TRBD2 . TRBV12-3/TRBV12-4 CASGRTSNTDTQYF TGTGCCAGCGGGCGGACTAGTAACACAGATACGCAGTATTTT
TRBJ1-4 TRBD1 few TRBV5-1 CASSLDKAWTGINEKLFF TGCGCCAGCAGCTTGGATAAGGCTTGGACAGGAATTAATGAAAAACTGTTTTTT
TRBJ1-6 TRBD1 . TRBV6-5 CASSYTGQGDSPLHF TGTGCCAGCAGTTACACCGGACAGGGGGATTCACCCCTCCACTTT
TRBJ1-5 . few TRBV24-1 CATSDPRGGHSGQPQHF TGTGCCACCAGTGATCCCCGGGGTGGCCATTCGGGTCAGCCCCAGCATTTT
TRBJ2-1 . . TRBV27 CASSPPGPRTNEQFF TGTGCCAGCAGTCCTCCGGGACCCCGGACCAATGAGCAGTTCTTC
TRBJ1-2 TRBD1 many TRBV18 CASSYTARTGNKANYGYTF TGTGCCAGCTCATACACGGCCCGGACAGGAAACAAAGCTAACTATGGCTACACCTTC
TRBJ2-5 . . TRBV28 CASSPGAVTAQYF TGTGCCAGCAGTCCTGGGGCCGTGACGGCCCAGTACTTC
TRBJ1-3 . . TRBV20-1 CSAPRGNTIYF TGCAGTGCACCCCGTGGAAACACCATATATTTT
TRBJ2-7 . many TRBV4-1 CASSQDPVLVREQYF TGCGCCAGCAGCCAAGACCCAGTCCTAGTGCGCGAGCAGTACTTC
TRBJ2-3 . . TRBV11-2 CASSLGAGTSTDTQYF TGTGCCAGCAGCTTGGGTGCGGGAACTAGCACAGATACGCAGTATTTT
TRBJ2-5 . . TRBV5-1 CASSLYGTLQETQYF TGCGCCAGCAGCTTGTACGGGACTCTCCAAGAGACCCAGTACTTC
TRBJ1-2 . . TRBV28 CASSISFGHYYGYTF TGTGCCAGCAGTATTTCCTTTGGACACTACTATGGCTACACCTTC
TRBJ1-2 . few TRBV9 CASSVALADGYTF TGTGCCAGCAGCGTAGCTTTGGCCGATGGCTACACCTTC
TRBJ2-1 TRBD1 . TRBV7-2 CASSDSSTGSGLDEQFF TGTGCCAGCAGCGACAGCTCGACAGGGTCAGGGCTCGATGAGCAGTTCTTC
TRBJ2-7 . few TRBV7-3 CASSFGGVGNEQYF TGTGCCAGCAGCTTTGGCGGGGTAGGAAACGAGCAGTACTTC
TRBJ1-2 . . TRBV28 CASSLSGNGYGYTF TGTGCCAGCAGTTTATCTGGCAACGGCTATGGCTACACCTTC
TRBJ2-3 . . TRBV15 CATSRDQSLGGRSPLDTQYF TGTGCCACCAGCAGAGATCAGTCCCTGGGGGGGCGATCCCCGTTGGATACGCAGTATTTT
TRBJ1-2 . few TRBV14 CASSQYAGFGYGYTF TGTGCCAGCAGCCAATACGCCGGGTTTGGCTATGGCTACACCTTC
TRBJ2-7 . few TRBV14 CASSRSGPAYEQYF TGTGCCAGCAGCAGATCGGGGCCCGCCTACGAGCAGTACTTC
TRBJ2-1 . . TRBV20-1 CSARGGGAEQFF TGCAGTGCTAGAGGGGGCGGCGCGGAGCAGTTCTTC
TRBJ1-5 TRBD1 few TRBV7-2 CASSLVVTGVLGQPQHF TGTGCCAGCAGCTTAGTAGTAACAGGGGTTCTTGGTCAGCCCCAGCATTTT
TRBJ2-2 TRBD1 . TRBV28 CASSSRGRSGTGELFF TGTGCCAGCAGTTCCAGGGGGCGATCGGGTACCGGGGAGCTGTTTTTT
TRBJ2-1 TRBD2 . TRBV20-1 CSARDNSAGGPLEQFF TGCAGTGCTAGAGATAATTCGGCGGGGGGGCCTTTGGAGCAGTTCTTC
TRBJ1-2 TRBD1 few TRBV10-3 CAISESGTADYGYTF TGTGCCATCAGTGAGTCTGGGACAGCCGACTATGGCTACACCTTC
TRBJ2-1 TRBD2 few TRBV3-1 CASSHQAGVIGNEQFF TGTGCCAGCAGCCACCAAGCGGGAGTGATTGGCAATGAGCAGTTCTTC
TRBJ1-1 . . TRBV6-5 CASSYSYGEAFF TGTGCCAGCAGTTACTCCTATGGGGAAGCTTTCTTT
TRBJ2-3 . . TRBV20-1 CSARAELGTDTQYF TGCAGTGCTAGAGCAGAACTAGGAACAGATACGCAGTATTTT
TRBJ2-1 . . TRBV5-1 CASSPRATNEQFF TGCGCCAGCAGCCCCCGGGCTACCAATGAGCAGTTCTTC
TRBJ1-4 . . TRBV6-1 CASSEALGEKLFF TGTGCCAGCAGTGAAGCGCTCGGGGAAAAACTGTTTTTT
TRBJ2-3 TRBD2 few TRBV4-1 CASSQEASGGTDTQYF TGCGCCAGCAGCCAAGAAGCTAGCGGGGGCACAGATACGCAGTATTTT
TRBJ1-2 . . TRBV19 CASSRDPSGYGYTF TGTGCCAGTAGTCGGGACCCCTCGGGCTATGGCTACACCTTC
TRBJ1-2 . . TRBV28 CASSELGGADGYTF TGTGCCAGCAGTGAGCTCGGTGGGGCGGATGGCTACACCTTC
TRBJ2-4 . . TRBV7-2 CASSDLGGRLAGAFGQYF TGTGCCAGCAGCGACCTAGGGGGTAGGCTGGCGGGAGCGTTTGGGCAGTACTTC
TRBJ2-7 . . TRBV4-1 CASRQLTGPYEQYF TGCGCCAGCAGGCAACTAACGGGGCCCTACGAGCAGTACTTC